This TCR beta chain was identified during a study of shared clonotypes between healthy human individuals. General study findings and limits: Around 5% was the fraction of naive CD4 clonotypes found shared across a handful of donors. The represented genetic and exposure-history diversity was limited by the small number of donors.

Assay runs were performed at deep level. The table came from immunoSEQ multiplex PCR; TCRdb's copy has only in-frame clones and leaves some out. This sample has fewer than 3 million clones; approximately 90% occur once, and the top ten carry 0.37%. Regarding this clone: Its antigen is not identified. Other DNA sequences in this specimen translate into the identical CDR3.

There are 14 residues in the CDR3. The V and J ends lost 0 bases and 4 bases respectively, with 10 bases between them. From germline, CDR1 is SGHRS and CDR2 YFSETQ. This chain joins TRBV5-1 and TRBJ1-2; a weak D match, TRBD1 (5 bases). Specimen: naive CD4+ T cells from PBMCs. Specified subset: CD45RA+ positively selected. The receptor's source is a young man in good health. Some clones in this sample may be carry-over from other donors' samples. Here the CDR3 DNA reads TGCGCCAGCAGCTTGGGGACGGGGGGCTATGGCTACACCTTC. It encodes CASSLGTGGYGYTF.